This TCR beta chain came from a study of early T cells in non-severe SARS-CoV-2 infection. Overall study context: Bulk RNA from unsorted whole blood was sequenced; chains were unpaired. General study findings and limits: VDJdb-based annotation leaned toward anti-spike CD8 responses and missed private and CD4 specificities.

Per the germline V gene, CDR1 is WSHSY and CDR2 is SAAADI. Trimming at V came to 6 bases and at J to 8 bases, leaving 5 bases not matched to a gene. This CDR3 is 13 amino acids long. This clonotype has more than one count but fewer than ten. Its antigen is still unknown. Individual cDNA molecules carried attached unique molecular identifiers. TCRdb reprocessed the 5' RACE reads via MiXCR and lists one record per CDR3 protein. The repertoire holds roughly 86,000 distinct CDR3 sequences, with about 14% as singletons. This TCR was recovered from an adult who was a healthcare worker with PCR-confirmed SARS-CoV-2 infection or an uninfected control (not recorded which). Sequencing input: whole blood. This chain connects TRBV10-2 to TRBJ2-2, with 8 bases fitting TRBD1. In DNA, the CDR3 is TGCGCCAGCAGGCCGGACAGGGCAGGGGAGCTGTTTTTT. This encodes CASRPDRAGELFF.